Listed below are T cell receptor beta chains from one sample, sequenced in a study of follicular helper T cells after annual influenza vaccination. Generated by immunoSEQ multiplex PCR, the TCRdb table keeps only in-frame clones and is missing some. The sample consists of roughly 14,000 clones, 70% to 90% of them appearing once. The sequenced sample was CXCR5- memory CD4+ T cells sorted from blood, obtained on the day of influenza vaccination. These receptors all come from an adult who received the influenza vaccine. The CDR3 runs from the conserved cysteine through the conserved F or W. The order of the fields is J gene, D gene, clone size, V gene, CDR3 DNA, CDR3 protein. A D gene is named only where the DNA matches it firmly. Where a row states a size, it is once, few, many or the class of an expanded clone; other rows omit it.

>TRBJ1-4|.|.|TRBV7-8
TGTGCCAGCAGGGACGCGGGGCCGTATGAAAAACTGTTTTTT
CASRDAGPYEKLFF
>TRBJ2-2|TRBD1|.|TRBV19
TGTGCCAGTAGTATCGGGACAGGGGCGAATGGCGGGGAGCTGTTTTTT
CASSIGTGANGGELFF
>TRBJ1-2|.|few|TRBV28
TGTGCCAGCAGTCCAAGGGGGGCTCGTGGCTACACCTTC
CASSPRGARGYTF
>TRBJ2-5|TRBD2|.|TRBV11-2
TGTGCCAGCAGCAGAGCGGGGGAAGAGACCCAGTACTTC
CASSRAGEETQYF
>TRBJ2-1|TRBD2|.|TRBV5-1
TGCGCCAGCAGCGGGCCCTTAGCGGGGGGGACATACAATGAGCAGTTCTTC
CASSGPLAGGTYNEQFF
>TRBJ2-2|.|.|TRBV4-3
TGCGCCAGCAGCCAAGTTTGGAACACCGGGGAGCTGTTTTTT
CASSQVWNTGELFF
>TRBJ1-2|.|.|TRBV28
TGTGCCAGCAGTTCCTCTCTAGAGGGGGGCTACACCTTC
CASSSSLEGGYTF
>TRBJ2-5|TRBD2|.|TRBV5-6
TGTGCCAGCAGCTTGGTCGGTGGGGCGGGGGAAGAGACCCAGTACTTC
CASSLVGGAGEETQYF
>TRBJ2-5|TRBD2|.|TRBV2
TGTGCCAGCAGTGAAGCGCTTCTAGCGGGCTGGGAGACCCAGTACTTC
CASSEALLAGWETQYF
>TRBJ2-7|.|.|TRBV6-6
TGTGCCAGCAGAACGGACCGAGCCTACGAGCAGTACTTC
CASRTDRAYEQYF
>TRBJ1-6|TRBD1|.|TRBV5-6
TGTGCCAGCAGCGTGGACCGGGACAGGGAGGGTAATTCACCCCTCCACTTT
CASSVDRDREGNSPLHF
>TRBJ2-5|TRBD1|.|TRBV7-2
TGTGCCAGCAGCTCACAACAGGGGTCGGAGACCCAGTACTTC
CASSSQQGSETQYF
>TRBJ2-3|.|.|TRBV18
TGTGCCAGCTCACCGGCGGGCACAGATACGCAGTATTTT
CASSPAGTDTQYF
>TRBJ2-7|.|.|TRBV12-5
TGTGCTAGTGGTTTGGTACACGTCCTAACATACCCCTCCTACGAGCAGTACTTC
CASGLVHVLTYPSYEQYF
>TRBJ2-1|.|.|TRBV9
TGTGCCAGCAGCGTAGTACCCTCCTACAATGAGCAGTTCTTC
CASSVVPSYNEQFF
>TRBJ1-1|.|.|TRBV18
TGTGCCAGCTCACCGCTCGGGCTCCCCGGCTTGAACACTGAAGCTTTCTTT
CASSPLGLPGLNTEAFF
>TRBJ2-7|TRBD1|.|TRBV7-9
TGTGCCAGCAGCGTGGACAGGGGGCGTATGAATAAGGGATACGAGCAGTACTTC
CASSVDRGRMNKGYEQYF
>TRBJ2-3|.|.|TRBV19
TGTGCCACCAGAGGCCGGGGGGCGACAGATACGCAGTATTTT
CATRGRGATDTQYF
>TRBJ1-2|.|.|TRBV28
TGTGCCAGCAAAATTCTGGGACATAACTTAGGCTATGGCTACACCTTC
CASKILGHNLGYGYTF
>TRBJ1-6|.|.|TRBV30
TGTGCCTGGAGCCGCGCACGGGTTAATTCACCCCTCCACTTT
CAWSRARVNSPLHF
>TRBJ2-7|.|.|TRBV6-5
TGTGCCAGCAGTCGCGTTGGAGAGCAGTACTTC
CASSRVGEQYF
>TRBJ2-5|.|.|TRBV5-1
TGCGCCAGCAGCTTTGCGCGTAATCAAGAGACCCAGTACTTC
CASSFARNQETQYF
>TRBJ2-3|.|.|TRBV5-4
TGTGCCAGCAGAGCAGGGACAGATACGCAGTATTTT
CASRAGTDTQYF